Included here is one T cell receptor (beta chain) sequence, with context. No antigen is known for it. 60 Vbeta and 13 Jbeta primers were used in PCR. Produced via immunoSEQ multiplex PCR; TCRdb's table is partial and in-frame only. Of 95,000 to 150,000 clones listed, approximately 80% are singletons. The data derive from a study of cytomegalovirus exposure and HLA in healthy donors. Overall study context: Earlier findings included roughly 100 million unique TCR beta sequences obtained from some 180 million T cells.

The germline gives CDR1 WSHSY, CDR2 SAAADI. The ends were cut back, 8 bases at V and 3 bases at J, with 11 bases in the middle. The CDR3 extends over 12 amino acids. Study findings and constraints: Among donors in an Asian-associated ancestry cluster, a later analysis reportedly found fewer N-insertions than the roughly 700-donor mean. Earlier analysis looked at TCR beta V segments, and most were productive about 87% or about 30% of the time.

The sequence came from a middle-aged woman in good health and CMV-seropositive. V usage is TRBV10-2 and J usage is TRBJ2-7, with D unclear. The sample consisted of PBMCs. The CDR3 bases are TGCGCCAGCCTCGGTCAGGACTACGAGCAGTACTTC. Encoded protein: CASLGQDYEQYF.